The table lists the clone carrying this T cell receptor beta chain with many counts. TCRdb used MiXCR to reprocess the PCR reads, holding one entry per CDR3 protein. The data contain about 25,000 distinct CDR3 sequences, approximately 51% of them singletons. V was clipped by 2 bases and J by 7 bases, with 17 bases between them. This CDR3 region has 15 residues. Germline V gives CDR1 MNHNS, CDR2 SASEGT. This sample stems from a study of CD4 and CD8 cells across lung adenocarcinoma regions. Donors had localized lung adenocarcinoma, a non-small cell lung cancer. Sequenced: CD8+ T cells from the center of a lung tumor. The clonotype originates from a male donor with lung adenocarcinoma. The CD4 and CD8 labels of this study may be unreliable. The rearrangement links TRBV6-1 to TRBJ1-2; TRBD1 might be the D (6 bases). The CDR3, as DNA: TGTGCCAGCAGTGAATCAGGCAGGGGATTTGGTGGCTACACCTTC. Amino acids: CASSESGRGFGGYTF.